This T cell receptor beta chain appears in the sequencing data of a study of neoadjuvant nivolumab and ipilimumab in lung cancer. Broader study findings: TCR richness and clonality were higher in tumors than adjacent uninvolved lung. Only two of four nivolumab-treated tumors gained richness and clonality by surgery. Resected-tumor TCR richness correlated positively with pretherapy blood richness. TCR clonality did not significantly correlate with pathologic tumor regression.

The CDR3 totals 13 residues. CDR1 and CDR2 (germline): GTSNPN, SVGIG (reference sequence). V was clipped by 6 bases and J by 5 bases, with 13 bases between them. This clone was recorded once. Its antigen is currently unknown. Assay: immunoSEQ multiplex PCR; the TCRdb copy retains only in-frame clones and omits some. The sample includes 28,000 or so clones, 83% of them seen just once. J is TRBJ1-4 and V is TRBV30, with a tentative D call TRBD1 (5 bases). The sequences come from tumor tissue, collected after neoadjuvant nivolumab, alone or with ipilimumab, at or shortly before surgery. This receptor was identified in an adult with non-small cell lung cancer. The CDR3 DNA reads as TGTGCCTGCGAAGGGGTTGGGAATGAAAAACTGTTTTTT. Translated, it gives CACEGVGNEKLFF.